These T cell receptor beta chains were read from a single sample in a study of cytomegalovirus exposure and HLA in healthy donors. Only in-frame clones appear in the TCRdb table, and some are missing; sequencing was by immunoSEQ multiplex PCR. Among around 200,000 clones listed, 65% to 80% were seen once. Sequencing used PBMCs. Receptor source: a man aged 35-49 years in good health and CMV-seronegative. The CDR3 runs from the conserved cysteine through the conserved F or W.

V,J,CDR3
TRBV5-4,TRBJ1-2,CASSPAAGLIITGYTF
TRBV29-1,TRBJ2-3,CSVDLALRTDTQYF
TRBV27,TRBJ2-7,CASSFMPSDAYEQYF
TRBV11-3,TRBJ2-3,CASSPRSGDTQYF
TRBV7-9,TRBJ1-3,CASSMHKSSGNTIYF
TRBV5-5,TRBJ2-3,CASSPRDRGPWTDTQYF
TRBV10-3,TRBJ1-5,CAISETISNQPQHF
TRBV15,TRBJ1-1,CATSASGGFMNTEAFF
TRBV6-7,TRBJ2-7,CASSYCGSPSSYEQYF
TRBV29-1,TRBJ1-2,CSVEIRPGRQGYTF
TRBV5-1,TRBJ1-6,CASSLGQGISTGFHF
TRBV28,TRBJ2-7,CASARGLNSYEQYF